One and the same sample provided the 9 T cell receptor beta chains below, sequenced in a study of blood T cell repertoires in COVID-19 (dated by TCRdb to the early 2020s). The library relied on the immunoSEQ multiplex PCR assay. TCRdb carries this immuneACCESS record with in-frame sequences only. Its versions omit some clonotypes, under half of them owing to an unresolved V gene in the studies checked, with the rest unexplained. The sample table records 60,000 to 85,000 clones; 79% of these occur just once. The ten largest clones capture about 6% of the sample. The source material was peripheral blood. The receptor source for this set is a woman aged 60 to 75 with acute or convalescent COVID-19.

The J gene is TRBJ2-7, the V gene TRBV5-1; TRBD1 might be the D (6 bases). This CDR3 contains 14 residues. Germline V lookup: CDR1 SGHRS, CDR2 YFSETQ. Between the trimmed V and J ends, which lost 0 bases and 6 bases, there was a span of 13 bases. In DNA, the CDR3 is TGCGCCAGCAGCTTGGGTTACCCAGGGGTCGAGCAGTACTTC. It is translated as CASSLGYPGVEQYF. Using reference TRBV5-1 and TRBJ2-7 for the parts outside the CDR3, the full variable domain is KAGVTQTPRYLIKTRGQQVTLSCSPISGHRSVSWYQQTPGQGLQFLFEYFSETQRNKGNFPGRFSGRQFSNSRSEMNVSTLELGDSALYLCASSLGYPGVEQYFGPGTRLTVT.

This chain links TRBV7-9 with TRBJ2-3; weak D call: TRBD1 (5 bases). The CDR3 has 17 residues. Trimming took off 4 bases at V and 0 bases at J, with 17 bases between the two ends. CDR1 is SEHNR and CDR2 is FQNEAQ in the germline V gene (reference sequence). In DNA form, the CDR3 reads TGTGCCAGCAGCTCCCGACCGACAGCCTACAGCACAGATACGCAGTATTTT. Its protein product is CASSSRPTAYSTDTQYF.

This clone has a handful of counts. This rearrangement joins TRBV4-1 to TRBJ2-2; 8 bases are shared with TRBD2. Trimming took 1 base from V and 1 from J; bases not matched to a gene: 8. Per germline, CDR1 MGHRA and CDR2 YSYEKL. The CDR3 totals 18 residues. CDR3 in amino acids: CASSQGSSGDGNTGELFF. CDR3 DNA: TGCGCCAGCAGCCAAGGGAGTAGCGGGGATGGGAACACCGGGGAGCTGTTTTTT.

This clone was counted a few times. The chain has TRBV6-5 and TRBJ1-2, with no clear D. Trimming pared 6 bases from V and 10 bases from J, leaving 12 bases between. This CDR3 comprises 11 residues. The germline gives CDR1 MNHEY, CDR2 SVGAGI. In nucleotides, the CDR3 is TGTGCCAGCAGGGATACAGCGGACTACACCTTC. Translation gives CASRDTADYTF.

This clone was seen only once. The chain couples TRBV9 to TRBJ1-1; 7 positions match TRBD1. The length of the CDR3 is 14 residues. Germline CDR1 SGDLS, CDR2 YYNGEE. V lost 3 bases and J lost 3; bases outside the gene matches: 5. Here the CDR3 reads CASSARQGYTEAFF. CDR3 nucleotides: TGTGCCAGCAGCGCCAGACAGGGATACACTGAAGCTTTCTTT.

This clone was counted once. The chain combines TRBV5-6 with TRBJ1-4, with 8 bases matching TRBD1. The V segment lost 4 bases and the J segment 8 bases; nucleotides outside the gene matches: 16. This CDR3 has 17 amino acids. Germline lookup yields CDR1 SGHDT and CDR2 YYEEEE. CDR3 nucleotide sequence: TGTGCCAGCAGCCGAAGCCCAATCGGGACAGGTGGGGAAAAACTGTTTTTT. Its translation: CASSRSPIGTGGEKLFF. The full variable domain, its missing parts supplied by reference TRBV5-6 and TRBJ1-4, is DAGVTQSPTHLIKTRGQQVTLRCSPKSGHDTVSWYQQALGQGPQFIFQYYEEEERQRGNFPDRFSGHQFPNYSSELNVNALLLGDSALYLCASSRSPIGTGGEKLFFGSGTQLSVL.

V and J are TRBV28 and TRBJ1-5; no reliable D call. This CDR3 has 14 amino acids. The V end was cut by 5 bases, the J end by 3 bases, with 11 bases between. The germline V gene encodes CDR1 MDHEN and CDR2 SYDVKM. The CDR3 here is CASSPPGSNQPQHF. In nucleotides, the CDR3 is TGTGCCAGCAGTCCACCAGGTTCCAATCAGCCCCAGCATTTT.

This clone was detected a few times. The chain carries TRBV6-5 and TRBJ1-6; unclear D gene. This CDR3 contains 14 residues. Trimming shortened V by 6 bases and J by 4 bases, and 10 bases separated the two germline ends. Germline CDR1 is MNHEY and CDR2 is SVGAGI. CDR3 DNA: TGTGCCAGCAGGGCGGGCGTTTATAATTCACCCCTCCACTTT. As protein: CASRAGVYNSPLHF.

V gene TRBV11-2 combines with J gene TRBJ1-1; no firm D call. CDR1 is SGHAT, CDR2 FQNNGV, per germline. This CDR3 spans 13 amino acids. V lost 5 bases and J 1 base, leaving 8 bases between the germline ends. CDR3 DNA sequence: TGTGCCAGCAGCCTGACACCGAACACTGAAGCTTTCTTT. This codes for CASSLTPNTEAFF.